The 22 T cell receptor beta chains listed next were all sequenced from one sample in a study of Graves' ophthalmopathy and Graves' hyperthyroidism. RNA transcripts were the template, and TCR beta CDR3 regions were amplified from them. The library came from an HTBI-primed first-round RT-PCR and a second-round multiplex PCR. In TCRdb, the multiplex PCR reads were re-called with MiXCR into one record per CDR3 protein. The sample contains a few hundred thousand distinct CDR3 sequences, 15% to 20% of which appear only once. Sequencing was performed on peripheral blood. The receptors shown here come from an adult man with Graves' ophthalmopathy.

The chain employs TRBV11-2 and TRBJ2-5; D is possibly TRBD1 or TRBD2 (9 bases each). The germline gives CDR1 SGHAT, CDR2 FQNNGV. V was cut by 0 bases and J by 5 bases, with 19 bases left in between. The CDR3 has 17 amino acids. The chain's CDR3 is CASSLDLAGTGRETQYF. DNA of the CDR3: TGTGCCAGCAGCTTAGATCTAGCGGGGACAGGGAGGGAGACCCAGTACTTC.

This clonotype was counted ten times or more. The chain has TRBV3-1 and TRBJ1-1; 9 bases map to TRBD1. CDR1 is LGHDT and CDR2 is YNNKEL in the germline V gene (reference sequence). The CDR3 spans 17 residues. With V trimmed by 4 bases and J by 5 bases, 14 bases remained unmatched. Here the CDR3 DNA reads TGTGCCAGCAGCCCAGGCGGACAGGGGTTTTTACGGACTGAAGCTTTCTTT. This sequence encodes CASSPGGQGFLRTEAFF.

This clonotype was seen at least ten times. The chain uses TRBV10-3 and TRBJ2-7, with D unresolved. CDR1 is ENHRY and CDR2 is SYGVKD in the germline V gene. V was shortened by 0 bases and J by 3 bases, with 3 bases between the two germline ends. This CDR3 is built from 12 residues. Here the CDR3 reads CAISESGYEQYF. Written as DNA, the CDR3 is TGTGCCATCAGTGAGTCCGGCTACGAGCAGTACTTC.

The sample holds many counts of this clonotype. The chain is built from TRBV6-5 and TRBJ1-1; D unclear. Germline lookup yields CDR1 MNHEY and CDR2 SVGAGI. This CDR3 has 13 residues. V lost 10 bases and J 2 bases, leaving 14 bases between the germline ends. The chain's CDR3 is CATALKRNTEAFF. CDR3 coding DNA: TGTGCCACAGCCCTTAAGAGAAACACTGAAGCTTTCTTT.

The chain joins TRBV6-5 to TRBJ1-6, with unresolved D. Per the germline V gene, CDR1 is MNHEY and CDR2 is SVGAGI. This CDR3 is 16 amino acids long. Trimming cost V 2 bases and J 7 bases, with 15 bases left between them. CDR3 in amino acids: CASSYARQDLNSPLHF. The CDR3 nucleotides are TGTGCCAGCAGTTACGCTAGACAAGACCTAAATTCACCCCTCCACTTT.

The chain uses TRBV5-1 and TRBJ1-1; D is perhaps TRBD1 (5 bases). Germline CDR1 is SGHRS and CDR2 is YFSETQ. This CDR3 contains 17 residues. With 2 bases removed from V and 5 bases from J, the gap between germline ends came to 22 bases. In DNA form, the CDR3 reads TGCGCCAGCAGCTTCGGACGGGGGGGATTGGGTCATACTGAAGCTTTCTTT. Its protein is CASSFGRGGLGHTEAFF.

This clonotype has a count of ten or more. This could be a read error, since a much larger clone is one nucleotide away. The chain recombines TRBV11-2 with TRBJ1-1, with D tentatively TRBD1 (5 bases). CDR3 length equals 15 residues. CDR1 is SGHAT, CDR2 FQNNGV, per germline. V dropped 0 bases and J dropped 2 bases, with 10 bases sitting between them. The CDR3 DNA reads TGTGCCAGCAGCTTAGACGGGGCAGTAAACACTGAAGCTTTCTTT. Residues: CASSLDGAVNTEAFF.

This clonotype was counted ten times or more. One end of the junction varies from germline; a read error may be responsible. The rearrangement uses TRBV7-2 and TRBJ2-6; no clear D gene. The CDR3 loop spans 13 amino acids. Germline V gives CDR1 SGHTA, CDR2 FQGNSA. CDR3 DNA sequence: TGTGCCAGCAGCTCCTCTCGGGCCAACGTCCTGACTTTC. Protein product: CASSSSRANVLTF.

To note about this clonotype: A much larger clone sits a single nucleotide away, making a read error possible. The rearrangement joins TRBV3-1 to TRBJ2-5; D gene uncertain. V was shortened by 7 bases and J by 0 bases, with 9 bases between the two germline ends. The CDR3 is 13 residues long. Germline V gene lookup returns CDR1 LGHDT and CDR2 YNNKEL (reference sequence). CDR3 region: CASKVWNQETQYF. DNA for the CDR3: TGTGCCAGCAAGGTCTGGAACCAAGAGACCCAGTACTTC.

The rearrangement uses TRBV20-1 and TRBJ2-5, with 11 bases identical to TRBD2. The CDR3 runs 17 residues. The V gene's germline CDR1 is DFQATT and CDR2 SNEGSKA (reference sequence). J lost 3 bases, V lost 3 bases, and 12 bases had no gene match. CDR3 in DNA: TGCAGTGCTAGTTCCCTAGCGGGAGGCGAAAGAGAAGAGACCCAGTACTTC. Translating it yields CSASSLAGGEREETQYF.

Remarks on this clonotype: Just one base apart from a much larger clone, this may be a read error. The rearrangement joins TRBV19 to TRBJ1-5; D unclear. CDR3 length equals 15 residues. The V end was cut by 2 bases, the J end by 7 bases, with 15 bases between. Germline lookup yields CDR1 LNHDA and CDR2 SQIVND (reference sequence). The CDR3 region has the DNA TGTGCCAGTAGTATACGAACAGTGAGACACCAGCCCCAGCATTTT. Translating it yields CASSIRTVRHQPQHF.

This clonotype was observed many times. The rearrangement uses TRBV19 and TRBJ1-2; 7 bases agree with TRBD1. Trimming cost V 3 bases and J 6 bases; bases outside gene matches: 4. This CDR3 is built from 13 residues. The V gene's germline CDR1 is LNHDA and CDR2 SQIVND (reference sequence). CDR3 residues: CASSMGQGDGYTF. DNA of the CDR3: TGTGCCAGTAGTATGGGCCAGGGGGATGGCTACACCTTC.

Many counts were recorded for this clonotype. J is TRBJ1-3 and V is TRBV7-2, with D unresolved. There are 13 residues in the CDR3. Germline assignment: CDR1 SGHTA and CDR2 FQGNSA. The V and J ends lost 5 bases and 4 bases respectively, with 9 bases between them. The CDR3 bases are TGTGCCAGCAGCGAACGTAACGGAAACACCATATATTTT. Translating gives CASSERNGNTIYF.

In regard to this clonotype: At one end the junction does not follow the germline gene, possibly because of a read error. This chain joins TRBV27 and TRBJ1-1; D not certain. The CDR3 is 15 amino acids. The V gene's germline CDR1 is MNHEY and CDR2 SMNVEV (reference sequence). In nucleotides, the CDR3 is TGTGCCAGCAGTCCGACCGTGACTGCGAACACTGAAGCTTACTTT. It codes for CASSPTVTANTEAYF.

In this sample, this clonotype turned up many times. This chain connects TRBV27 to TRBJ2-5; weak D call: TRBD2 (6 bases). V was trimmed by 3 bases and J by 0 bases, leaving 17 bases between them. CDR1 and CDR2 from the germline V gene are MNHEY and SMNVEV (reference sequence). This CDR3 is built from 17 residues. DNA for the CDR3: TGTGCCAGCAGTTTGTTAGGGACGGCGGGGTACCAAGAGACCCAGTACTTC. The encoded protein is CASSLLGTAGYQETQYF.

This rearrangement joins TRBV7-3 to TRBJ2-5; 7 nucleotides match TRBD2. The CDR3 is made up of 15 amino acids. J gave up 1 base and V 5 bases, and 7 bases lay outside the gene matches. Germline V CDR1 and CDR2: SGHTA, FQGTGA. The CDR3 DNA sequence: TGTGCCAGCAGCCCCCAGCGGGGACCCCAAGAGACCCAGTACTTC. Its protein is CASSPQRGPQETQYF.

This clonotype was counted many times. CDR3 in amino acids: CASRLTRDYGYTF. CDR3 in DNA: TGTGCCAGCAGGCTTACAAGGGACTATGGCTACACCTTC. The rearrangement uses TRBV28 and TRBJ1-2; D gene unclear. This CDR3 spans 13 amino acids. Germline lookup yields CDR1 MDHEN and CDR2 SYDVKM. The ends were cut back, 6 bases at V and 3 bases at J, with 11 bases in the middle.

This clonotype was seen repeatedly, ten times or more. This chain connects TRBV6-2 or TRBV6-3 to TRBJ1-1, with D unclear. V was trimmed by 5 bases and J by 4 bases, leaving 17 bases between them. Germline CDR1 is MNHEY and CDR2 is SVGEGT. CDR3 length: 15 amino acids. CDR3 sequence: CASSARTEDFTEAFF. The CDR3 bases are TGTGCCAGCAGTGCCCGGACGGAAGACTTCACTGAAGCTTTCTTT.

This clonotype has a count of ten or more. The J gene is TRBJ2-7, the V gene TRBV7-8; perhaps TRBD1 as D (5 bases). V was pared by 5 bases and J by 6 bases, with 17 bases between. Germline values: CDR1 SGHVS, CDR2 FQNEAQ. CDR3 length: 14 amino acids. The CDR3 DNA is TGTGCCAGCAGCCCCCGAGCAAAAAGGGGCGAGCAGTACTTC. It codes for CASSPRAKRGEQYF.

A note on this clonotype: At one end, the junction sequence differs from germline, possibly due to a read error. This chain links TRBV12-3 or TRBV12-4 with TRBJ1-2, with a weak D call TRBD1 (6 bases). CDR3 size: 14 residues. CDR3 sequence (DNA): TGTGCCAGCAGTTTAGGCCCAGGGGACTATGGCTACATCTTC. It codes for CASSLGPGDYGYIF.

This clonotype was observed many times. The V gene is TRBV11-1, the J gene TRBJ2-5; D is perhaps TRBD2 (5 bases). The V end lost 4 bases, the J end lost 1 base, and 19 bases lay between the germline ends. The CDR3 is 17 residues long. CDR1 and CDR2 (germline): SGHAT, FQDESV (reference sequence). DNA of the CDR3: TGTGCCAGCAGCTCTACTAACATTCTGGGAGCCCAAGAGACCCAGTACTTC. The encoded protein is CASSSTNILGAQETQYF.

This clonotype was observed many times. V is TRBV6-5 and J is TRBJ1-2; no reliable D call. V lost 1 base to trimming and J lost 2 bases, with 8 bases between them. CDR1 and CDR2 from the germline V gene are MNHEY and SVGAGI. This CDR3 has 14 amino acids. CDR3 DNA: TGTGCCAGCAGTTACTGGACGGAGAACTATGGCTACACCTTC. Translating it yields CASSYWTENYGYTF.